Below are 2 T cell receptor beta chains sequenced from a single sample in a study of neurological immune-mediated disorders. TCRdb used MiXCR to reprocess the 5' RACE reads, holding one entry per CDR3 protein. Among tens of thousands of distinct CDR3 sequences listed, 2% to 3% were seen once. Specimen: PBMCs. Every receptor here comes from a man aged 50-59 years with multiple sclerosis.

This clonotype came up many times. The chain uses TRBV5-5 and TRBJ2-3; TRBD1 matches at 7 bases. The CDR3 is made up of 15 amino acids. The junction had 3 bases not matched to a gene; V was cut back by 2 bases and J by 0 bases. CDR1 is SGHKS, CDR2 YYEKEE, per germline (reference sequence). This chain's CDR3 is CASSLGGSSTDTQYF. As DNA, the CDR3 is TGTGCCAGCAGCTTAGGGGGCTCTAGCACAGATACGCAGTATTTT.

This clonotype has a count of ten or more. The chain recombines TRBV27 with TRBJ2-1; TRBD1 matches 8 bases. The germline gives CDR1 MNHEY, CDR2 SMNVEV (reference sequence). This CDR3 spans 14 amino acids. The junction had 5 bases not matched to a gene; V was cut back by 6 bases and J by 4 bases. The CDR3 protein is CASRSQGVYNEQFF. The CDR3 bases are TGTGCCAGCAGATCACAGGGGGTGTACAATGAGCAGTTCTTC.